These T cell receptor beta chains were read from a single sample in a study of cytomegalovirus exposure and HLA in healthy donors. Some clones are missing from TCRdb's copy, which holds only in-frame ones; the method was immunoSEQ multiplex PCR. Among some 250,000 clones listed, almost 90% were seen once. Sequencing was done on a sample of PBMCs. Receptor source: a woman younger than 35 in good health and CMV-seronegative. Each CDR3 is given without its conserved first and last residue. A D gene is named only where the DNA matches it firmly. Size is omitted from some rows. Given values are once, few, many or a class for expanded clones.

J	D	size	V	CDR3
TRBJ1-4	NA	once	TRBV28	ASRYRSGGTNEKLF
TRBJ2-1	TRBD1	NA	TRBV15	ATSLQGRNEQF
TRBJ1-4	NA	NA	TRBV6-5	ASSYTGPGADEKLF
TRBJ1-3	TRBD1	NA	TRBV6-1	ASSEGQGPGNTIY
TRBJ1-3	NA	NA	TRBV5-4	ASNLGNTIY
TRBJ1-5	TRBD1	NA	TRBV19	ASSTTGGAGNQPQH
TRBJ1-2	TRBD1	NA	TRBV4-1	ASRSTRTGEDGYT
TRBJ1-1	NA	NA	TRBV29-1	SVTRTGGFEAF
TRBJ1-1	NA	once	TRBV7-5	ARSSHPQGYDTEAF
TRBJ1-2	TRBD1	few	TRBV28	ASSLSAGQDGGYT
TRBJ2-2	NA	NA	TRBV5-1	ASSLVGFRQMNTGELF
TRBJ2-7	TRBD2	NA	TRBV20-1	SAAGVYEQY
TRBJ2-3	TRBD1	NA	TRBV4-2	ASSQDNRGFTDTQY
TRBJ2-2	TRBD2	few	TRBV9	ASSVVGLAGGFTGELF
TRBJ1-2	NA	NA	TRBV5-8	ASSFRGYT
TRBJ2-3	TRBD2	NA	TRBV4-3	ASSQELAGAADTQY
TRBJ2-3	TRBD1	once	TRBV4-3	ASSLDDRGRSTDTQY